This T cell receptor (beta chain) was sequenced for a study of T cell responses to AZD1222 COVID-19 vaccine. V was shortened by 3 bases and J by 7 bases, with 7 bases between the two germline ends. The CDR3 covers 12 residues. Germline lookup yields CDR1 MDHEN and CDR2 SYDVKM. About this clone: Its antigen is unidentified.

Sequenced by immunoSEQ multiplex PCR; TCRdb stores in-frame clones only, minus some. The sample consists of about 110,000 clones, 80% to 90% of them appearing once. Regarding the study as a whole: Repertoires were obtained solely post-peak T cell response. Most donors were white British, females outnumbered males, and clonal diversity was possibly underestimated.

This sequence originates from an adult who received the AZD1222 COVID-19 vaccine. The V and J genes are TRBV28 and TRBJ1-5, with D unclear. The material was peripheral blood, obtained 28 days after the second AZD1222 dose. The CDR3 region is CASSFGGQPQHF. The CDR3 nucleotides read TGTGCCAGCAGTTTTGGAGGGCAGCCCCAGCATTTT.